Included here is one TCR beta chain sequence, with context. This specimen comes from a study of blood T cells in healthy people across ages. The CDR3 is 16 amino acids. Germline lookup yields CDR1 SGHTA and CDR2 FQGTGA. The use of a sample-barcoded 5' primer and a J-beta primer mix characterized a second PCR of 7 to 11 cycles. TCRdb processed the 5' RACE reads anew with MiXCR; each CDR3 protein has one entry. The top ten clones hold roughly a tenth of a sample with about 930,000 distinct CDR3 sequences, 25% to 30% of them seen once. In addition, the sample was reused for a study of T cells of mothers and their children.

The sequence derives from a woman aged 40 to 50 in good health. Sequenced input: blood. The rearrangement links TRBV7-3 to TRBJ2-7, with 10 positions matching TRBD2. The assigned J gene may be wrong: the sequence end matches TRBJ2-5 better. The CDR3 DNA reads TGTGCCAGCAGCTTATCGCCTAGCGGGGGAAAAGAGACCCAGTACTTC. Its translation: CASSLSPSGGKETQYF.